What follows describes a single TCR beta chain. Its antigen is not identified. These data belong to a study of graft-versus-host responses after intestinal transplantation. As for the study in general: All recipients were given anti-thymocyte globulin induction, and tacrolimus and steroids were then administered for three to four years. Findings and caveats of the study: The study found high graft-versus-host to host-versus-graft clonal ratios in allografts of patients with graft-donor T cell macrochimerism. GvH clones surfaced in recipient marrow, some emerging earlier in ileum or blood.

Only in-frame clones appear in the TCRdb table, and some are missing; sequencing was by immunoSEQ multiplex PCR. The sample consists of 25,000 to 35,000 clones, nearly 90% of them appearing once. V gave up 4 bases and J gave up 5 bases, with 15 bases separating them. CDR3 size: 15 residues. Per the germline V gene, CDR1 is SGHRS and CDR2 is YFSETQ. V is TRBV5-1 and J is TRBJ1-4; D is perhaps TRBD1 (5 bases). This sequence was found in a human patient who received an intestinal transplant, so some T cells may come from the graft donor. Specimen: PBMCs, collected about 420 days after intestinal transplantation. CDR3 in DNA: TGCGCCAGCAGCCTCAGGGAGGGAGTAAATGAAAAACTGTTTTTT. Protein sequence: CASSLREGVNEKLFF.